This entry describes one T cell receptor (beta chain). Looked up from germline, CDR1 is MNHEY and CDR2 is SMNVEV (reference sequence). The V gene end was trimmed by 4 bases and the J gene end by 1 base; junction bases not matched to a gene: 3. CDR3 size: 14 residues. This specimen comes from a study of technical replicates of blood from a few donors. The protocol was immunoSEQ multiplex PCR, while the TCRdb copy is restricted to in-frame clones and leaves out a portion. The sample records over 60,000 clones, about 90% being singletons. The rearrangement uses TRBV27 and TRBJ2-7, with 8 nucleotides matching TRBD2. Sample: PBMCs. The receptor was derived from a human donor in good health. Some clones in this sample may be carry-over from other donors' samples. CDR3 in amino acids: CASSYGGGSYEQYF. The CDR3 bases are TGTGCCAGCAGTTATGGCGGGGGGTCCTACGAGCAGTACTTC.